This TCR beta chain originates from a study of early T cells in non-severe SARS-CoV-2 infection (dated by TCRdb to the early 2020s). The study in broad terms: Because TCR sequencing relied on bulk RNA taken from unsorted whole blood, pairing of alpha and beta chains was not possible.

The table lists this clonotype with many counts. Its antigen target is currently unknown. No per-base quality is available; no much larger clone lies one base away. Library creation used 5' RACE. TCRdb records NextSeq 500 as the sequencer. To correct for sequencing error and PCR bias, the TCR library protocol tagged individual cDNA molecules with unique molecular identifiers. TCR alpha and beta chains were both sequenced, and the abundances of alpha and beta sequences in each sample were closely correlated with each other. In the source study's methods: Decombinator V4 was used to perform V gene, J gene and CDR3 annotation of TCR sequences. TCRs were defined as expanded if a significant change between any two time points was detected under a Poisson model with p below 0.0001. Abundances of TCRs were expressed as counts per million after normalisation to the total number of TCRs sequenced in each sample. A search of VDJdb, accessed on 1 November 2021, was run for TCRs annotated to CMV, EBV and SARS-CoV-2, with TCRs annotated for multiple antigens excluded. The public sequencing data were trimmed at Q25 with fastp and processed into clonotypes with MiXCR by TCRdb, which kept only in-frame beta chains. Each entry merges the rows of one CDR3 protein and shows their most common DNA and genes. The V and J calls here are based on TCRdb, not the publication. Across this sample there are tens of thousands of distinct CDR3 sequences, with about 12% seen only once. Over 0.95% of the sample is held by the ten biggest clonotypes.

General findings and caveats noted by the study authors: VDJdb matching was skewed toward anti-spike CD8 responses and likely underestimated virus-specific expansions, missing private and CD4 specificities.

The study was a case-control design nested within a healthcare worker cohort in London, UK, with weekly nasopharyngeal swab PCR tests and blood sampling. Between 23 and 31 March 2020, the week of the UK lockdown, healthcare workers were enrolled and then followed up weekly for as long as 16 weeks. Sequencing was carried out using whole blood. The TCR comes from an adult who was a healthcare worker with PCR-confirmed SARS-CoV-2 infection or an uninfected control (not recorded which).

The base sequence is TGTGCCGCCTTCAATTCGTGGGGAAACACCATATATTTT. Its protein is CAAFNSWGNTIYF. The sequence links TRBV7-9 to TRBJ1-3; the D gene is not confidently resolved. The CDR3 covers 13 residues, taking in both the cysteine and the phenylalanine. CDR3 DNA only is kept here, 39 bases in frame from base 1. V was cut back by 11 bases and J by 4 bases, leaving a gap of 15 bases between them. In the germline V gene (reference sequence), CDR1 corresponds to SEHNR and CDR2 to FQNEAQ.